The 18 T cell receptor beta chains below all came from one sample that was sequenced in a study of T-cell memory formation after mild COVID-19. One entry per CDR3 protein, called by TCRdb with MiXCR from the 5' RACE reads. Of hundreds of thousands of distinct CDR3 sequences in the sample, roughly 20% were seen once. Sequencing was done on a sample of PBMCs or a T cell subset sorted from them (not recorded which). These receptors originate from an adult woman who had mild COVID-19 (a few samples of this study predate the infection). Cell type and time point are not known.

This clonotype was detected a few times. V gene TRBV4-1 combines with J gene TRBJ2-1; D may be TRBD1 (5 bases). V was cut by 3 bases and J by 2 bases, with 20 bases left in between. CDR3 size: 18 residues. Per the germline V gene, CDR1 is MGHRA and CDR2 is YSYEKL. Written as DNA, the CDR3 is TGCGCCAGCAGCCACTTCTTTAAAAGGGGCTTTCCCTACAATGAGCAGTTCTTC. Amino acid sequence: CASSHFFKRGFPYNEQFF.

The gene calls are TRBV12-3 or TRBV12-4 and TRBJ1-4, with D tentatively TRBD1 (5 bases). Trimming took 9 bases from V and 8 from J, leaving 10 bases between them. This CDR3 comprises 11 residues. CDR3 sequence: CASKGTEKLFF. CDR3 bases: TGTGCCAGTAAAGGGACCGAAAAACTGTTTTTT.

The chain is built from TRBV20-1 and TRBJ2-3; 11 bases map to TRBD2. The CDR3 is made up of 17 amino acids. CDR1 DFQATT and CDR2 SNEGSKA come from the germline V gene (reference sequence). V trimming: 3 bases; J trimming: 2 bases; junction bases outside the gene matches: 10. The CDR3 nucleotides are TGCAGTGCTAGCTTGACTAGCGGGGCCCCGGCCACAGATACGCAGTATTTT. Translating gives CSASLTSGAPATDTQYF.

This clonotype showed up just a few times. The chain uses TRBV2 and TRBJ2-7; tentatively, D is TRBD1 or TRBD2 (5 bases each). The CDR3 totals 12 residues. V was shortened by 7 bases and J by 2 bases, with 9 bases between the two germline ends. Germline V gene sequence: CDR1 SNHLY, CDR2 FYNNEI. CDR3 in amino acids: CASTEGTYEQYF. Here the CDR3 DNA reads TGTGCCAGCACAGAGGGGACCTACGAGCAGTACTTC.

This chain uses TRBV7-2 with TRBJ2-2; D gene ambiguous. The CDR3 is 14 residues long. Germline assignment: CDR1 SGHTA and CDR2 FQGNSA. V was shortened by 6 bases and J by 4 bases, with 12 bases between the two germline ends. CDR3 residues: CASRSTGTTGELFF. The CDR3 nucleotides read TGTGCCAGCAGATCTACTGGAACCACCGGGGAGCTGTTTTTT.

The chain carries TRBV9 and TRBJ2-1; 9 bases line up with TRBD2. The CDR3 has 18 residues. V lost 4 bases, J lost 3 bases, and 14 bases stayed unmatched. Germline values: CDR1 SGDLS, CDR2 YYNGEE. The CDR3 here is CASSSRGPSGAVYNEQFF. CDR3 in DNA: TGTGCCAGCAGCTCCAGGGGTCCTAGCGGGGCCGTCTACAATGAGCAGTTCTTC.

This clonotype appeared a few times. In DNA form, the CDR3 reads TGTGCCTGGTCGACCGGGACAGCTTACGAGCAGTACTTC. This codes for CAWSTGTAYEQYF. The chain has TRBV30 and TRBJ2-7; the match to TRBD1 covers 7 bases. The CDR3 length is 13 residues. V gave up 5 bases and J gave up 4 bases; unmatched junction bases: 8. Germline V CDR1 and CDR2: GTSNPN, SVGIG (reference sequence).

This clonotype has more than one count but fewer than ten. The rearrangement uses TRBV10-3 and TRBJ2-2; TRBD1 matches 8 bases. Per germline, CDR1 ENHRY and CDR2 SYGVKD. The CDR3 is 14 residues long. J was trimmed by 5 bases and V by 6 bases; bases with no gene match: 5. The CDR3 DNA sequence: TGTGCCATCAGGGGACAGGTACTGACCGGGGAGCTGTTTTTT. Amino acid sequence: CAIRGQVLTGELFF.

This chain joins TRBV7-8 and TRBJ2-7; D is perhaps TRBD2 (6 bases). Germline V gives CDR1 SGHVS, CDR2 FQNEAQ. The CDR3 covers 15 residues. Trimming took 1 base from V and 0 from J, leaving 10 bases between them. CDR3 DNA sequence: TGTGCCAGCAGCTTAGAGGCGGGACGCTCCTACGAGCAGTACTTC. Its translation: CASSLEAGRSYEQYF.

This chain links TRBV5-1 with TRBJ2-3; the D is unclear. V lost 0 bases and J lost 2, with 13 bases in between. Germline V CDR1 and CDR2: SGHRS, YFSETQ. The CDR3 is 16 amino acids. The CDR3 spells CASSLGSQIPTDTQYF. The DNA for the CDR3 is TGCGCCAGCAGCTTGGGATCACAGATCCCCACAGATACGCAGTATTTT.

The chain employs TRBV20-1 and TRBJ1-1, with D possibly being TRBD1 (5 bases). The V and J ends lost 6 bases and 4 bases respectively, with 18 bases between them. This CDR3 comprises 14 residues. The germline V gene has CDR1 DFQATT and CDR2 SNEGSKA (reference sequence). The CDR3 is CSAATGLKGTEAFF. The CDR3 DNA reads TGCAGTGCCGCCACGGGACTCAAGGGCACTGAAGCTTTCTTT.

This clonotype was observed a few times. The chain has TRBV7-8 and TRBJ2-1; 9 nucleotides line up with TRBD2. With V trimmed by 4 bases and J by 4 bases, 11 bases remained unmatched. The CDR3 totals 17 residues. Germline-derived CDR1 and CDR2 are SGHVS and FQNEAQ. The CDR3 is CASSWASTSGPYNEQFF. The DNA for the CDR3 is TGTGCCAGCAGCTGGGCTTCGACTAGCGGACCGTACAATGAGCAGTTCTTC.

The chain joins TRBV28 to TRBJ2-5, with TRBD2 identical over 14 bases. In germline, CDR1 is MDHEN, CDR2 SYDVKM. The CDR3 is made up of 16 amino acids. V was clipped by 6 bases and J by 5 bases; unmatched bases: 8. The CDR3 DNA reads TGTGCCAGCAGCCTGGGACTAGCGGGAGAGGGGGAGACCCAGTACTTC. Translating it yields CASSLGLAGEGETQYF.

The rearrangement uses TRBV9 and TRBJ2-1; 13 bases map to TRBD2. The germline gives CDR1 SGDLS, CDR2 YYNGEE. With V trimmed by 0 bases and J by 9 bases, 12 bases remained unmatched. This CDR3 comprises 18 residues. CDR3 in amino acids: CASSVEVGLAGQVTEQFF. The DNA for the CDR3 is TGTGCCAGCAGCGTAGAAGTGGGACTAGCGGGACAGGTCACTGAGCAGTTCTTC.

V and J are TRBV3-1 and TRBJ1-2, with TRBD1 identical over 8 bases. The germline V gene encodes CDR1 LGHDT and CDR2 YNNKEL (reference sequence). Trimming cost V 2 bases and J 2 bases; bases outside gene matches: 4. CDR3 length: 15 amino acids. DNA of the CDR3: TGTGCCAGCAGCCAAATGGGACAGGCGAACTATGGCTACACCTTC. Its protein product is CASSQMGQANYGYTF.

This clonotype was counted between two and nine times. The chain couples TRBV5-1 to TRBJ2-2; D not certain. CDR1 and CDR2 from the germline V gene are SGHRS and YFSETQ. The V end lost 3 bases, the J end lost 3 bases, and 6 bases lay between the germline ends. This CDR3 spans 13 amino acids. This chain's CDR3 is CASSYVDTGELFF. The CDR3 nucleotides read TGCGCCAGCAGCTATGTCGACACCGGGGAGCTGTTTTTT. The full variable domain, completed using reference TRBV5-1 and TRBJ2-2, is KAGVTQTPRYLIKTRGQQVTLSCSPISGHRSVSWYQQTPGQGLQFLFEYFSETQRNKGNFPGRFSGRQFSNSRSEMNVSTLELGDSALYLCASSYVDTGELFFGEGSRLTVL.

This clonotype was detected only a few times. The rearrangement uses TRBV10-2 and TRBJ2-1; 8 positions match TRBD2. The CDR3 is made up of 17 amino acids. CDR1 is WSHSY, CDR2 SAAADI, per germline. V gave up 3 bases and J gave up 9 bases; unmatched junction bases: 16. The CDR3 nucleotides read TGCGCCAGCAGTGATGTAAGCGGGAGAAGTTTCAACGGTGAGCAGTTCTTC. Protein: CASSDVSGRSFNGEQFF.

This clonotype came up many times. V usage is TRBV2 and J usage is TRBJ2-3; TRBD1 agrees at 9 bases. V was pared by 11 bases and J by 6 bases, with 12 bases of the junction left unmatched. The CDR3 covers 14 residues. In germline, CDR1 is SNHLY, CDR2 FYNNEI. Written as DNA, the CDR3 is TGTGCCGTGACGGGGGACAGGGAGTGGGATACGCAGTATTTT. It codes for CAVTGDREWDTQYF.